This record concerns one TCR beta chain sequence. The antigen this receptor binds is unknown. No qualities accompany the bases; no much larger clone lies one base away. TCRbeta-specific cDNA was reverse-transcribed from approximately 0.5 ug total RNA using a constant-region primer and ProtoScript II reverse transcriptase. Construction of the TCRbeta libraries relied on three nested rounds of multiplex PCR, following a slightly modified ARM-PCR procedure. The first two PCR rounds used multiplex TRBV1-TRBV30 forward primers with a Cbeta reverse primer, each for 10 to 11 cycles. Sample barcodes and Illumina adapters were added in a final 25-cycle PCR with Deep VentR polymerase. Before sequencing, amplicons between 200 and 500 bp were purified from gel using a QIAquick gel extraction kit. The TCRbeta amplicons were sequenced with 250-bp paired-end reads on an Illumina HiSeq 2500. Per the source publication's procedure: Trimmomatic v0.33 was used to quality-trim the reads, and FLASH v1.2.11 was used to merge paired reads so that full CDR3 sequences could be recovered. V, D and J germline segments were assigned to the rearranged TCRbeta sequences by MiGEC v1.2.1b. VDJtools v1.0.0 computed clonotype statistics and Shannon-Wiener diversity indices. Except for diversity analysis, only each sample's 250 most abundant clonotypes were used in subsequent analyses to reduce sampling bias. Clones were called with MiXCR by TCRdb after fastp trimmed the public reads at Q25, and only in-frame beta chains were retained. For every CDR3 protein sequence, its rows merge into one entry that carries the most common genes and DNA. TCRdb, not the authors, supplied the V and J calls. Within this sample are roughly 57,000 distinct CDR3 sequences, with less than 75% of them counted one time only. The ten most abundant clones make up approximately 50% of the sample.

This entry is derived from a study of tumor-infiltrating lymphocytes in primary liver carcinoma (dated by TCRdb to between 2016 and 2019). Study-level background: Of the five patients, three men and two women aged 30 to 69 years, four had hepatocellular carcinoma and one had combined HCC and intrahepatic cholangiocarcinoma. The five patients had tumors of stage T1-T3 N0M0, with maximum diameters ranging from 4.2 to 10 cm. Each sample produced about 3.5 to 7.13 million productive TCRbeta reads, and read depth showed no significant difference between tissue types. Across five regions of each liver tumor, along with adjacent normal tissue and blood, the study brought together TCRbeta repertoire sequencing, expression microarrays and whole-exome sequencing. A total of roughly 35 specimens from 5 patients underwent TCRbeta repertoire sequencing, comprising about 25 tumor regions, 5 adjacent noncancerous liver tissues and 5 peripheral blood samples. Agilent mRNA microarray profiling was performed on the roughly 24 tumor region samples to relate TCRbeta repertoire diversity to the local molecular phenotype. Technical replicate repertoires showed high reproducibility, with mean shared-clone rates around 0.9 and correlation coefficients above 0.95. What the study reported, not specific to this receptor: Just about 7.5-24% of top clones turned up in all five regions of a tumor, which suggests spatial heterogeneity among tumor-infiltrating T cells. Repertoire overlap was higher between tumor regions (mean about 36%) than tumor-adjacent (approximately 17%) or tumor-blood (approximately 14%) pairs, consistent with antigen-driven expansion. Only the TCR beta chain was sequenced, which likely underestimates true repertoire diversity because unpaired alpha chains were not captured. Because the samples were bulk and unsorted, CD4+ and CD8+ T cell repertoires could not be compared. The study included only five or six patients, and the authors note findings should be validated in a larger study. The top 250 clones accounted for a significantly greater share of the repertoire in tumors than in blood (p = 0.039).

Total RNA and DNA were co-extracted from 20-30 mg of bulk tissue with the AllPrep DNA/RNA mini kit, without cell sorting. Surgical resection was performed in China between 2015 and early 2016 on about 5 patients with histopathologically diagnosed primary liver carcinoma. Chronic HBV infection was present in the patients, and the patients were treatment-naive at sampling. Five spatially separated regions were sampled per tumor: superior, inferior, left-lateral and right-lateral poles, plus the tumor centre. Histological examination found more than 80% viable tumor cells in every tumor sample. Each fresh piece of tumor and adjacent tissue was cut in two, with one half stored in RNAlater at -80 degrees C and the other half sent for histology. Per the germline V gene (reference sequence), SEHNR is the CDR1 and FQNEAQ is the CDR2. Between the V and J ends, shortened by 6 bases and 4 bases respectively, the junction contains 17 bases. Taken from cysteine to phenylalanine, the CDR3 has 15 residues. Of the read, only the CDR3 DNA is kept; its 45 bases are in frame from base 1.

The specimen sequenced was liver tumor tissue from sampling region 2. Per the publication, the cell subset or site label means: tumor region T2, inferior pole. The receptor was isolated from a man in his forties with primary liver carcinoma and hepatitis B virus infection. The chain is made from TRBV7-9 and TRBJ2-3, with a tentative D call of TRBD1 or TRBD2, each matching 5 bases. The CDR3 loop reads CASSSERDGADTQYF. The nucleotides read TGTGCCAGCAGTTCGGAGAGGGACGGGGCAGATACGCAGTATTTT.